Below, 23 T cell receptor beta chains from the same sample are listed, as sequenced in a study of PD-1 blockade in classical Hodgkin lymphoma. Assay: immunoSEQ multiplex PCR; the TCRdb copy retains only in-frame clones and omits some. The sample has approximately 27,000 clones; 70% are singletons. Every patient experienced relapse after autologous stem cell transplantation, and brentuximab vedotin exposure varied. The source material was peripheral blood mononuclear cells (PBMCs), sampled before the second cycle of nivolumab. The source of these receptors is a human donor with classical Hodgkin lymphoma.

The chain couples TRBV9 to TRBJ1-6; D uncertain. Per the germline V gene, CDR1 is SGDLS and CDR2 is YYNGEE. CDR3 length equals 15 residues. V was pared by 0 bases and J by 0 bases, with 4 bases between. The CDR3 coding sequence is TGTGCCAGCAGCGTAGGCCACTCCTATAATTCACCCCTCCACTTT. Amino acid sequence: CASSVGHSYNSPLHF.

The genes are TRBV29-1 and TRBJ1-1; TRBD1 might be the D (6 bases). Germline values: CDR1 SQVTM, CDR2 ANQGSEA. Trimming cost V 6 bases and J 1 base, with 6 bases left between them. The CDR3 loop spans 11 amino acids. CDR3 loop: CSVTGNTEAFF. CDR3 nucleotides: TGCAGCGTGACAGGGAACACTGAAGCTTTCTTT.

This chain joins TRBV29-1 and TRBJ2-7; D perhaps matches TRBD2 (5 bases). V shed 2 bases and J shed 4 bases, with 9 bases lying between them. Germline V lookup: CDR1 SQVTM, CDR2 ANQGSEA. The length of the CDR3 is 12 residues. The chain's CDR3 is CSVESGAYEQYF. The CDR3 coding sequence is TGCAGCGTTGAAAGCGGAGCGTACGAGCAGTACTTC.

The chain recombines TRBV4-1 with TRBJ2-1, with D perhaps given as TRBD1 or TRBD2 (5 bases each). Trimming cost V 0 bases and J 7 bases, with 10 bases left between them. The CDR3 covers 14 residues. Germline V gene lookup returns CDR1 MGHRA and CDR2 YSYEKL. The CDR3 is CASSQEGWGNEQFF. CDR3 in DNA: TGCGCCAGCAGCCAAGAGGGGTGGGGGAATGAGCAGTTCTTC.

This clone was picked up a small number of times. The rearrangement uses TRBV28 and TRBJ1-6; D call uncertain. V was pared by 8 bases and J by 9 bases, with 20 bases between. The CDR3 has 15 residues. Germline CDR1 is MDHEN and CDR2 is SYDVKM. CDR3 region: CASGVDLDLSSPLHF. CDR3 DNA: TGTGCCAGCGGAGTAGATCTTGACCTTTCTTCACCCCTCCACTTT.

The V gene is TRBV19, the J gene TRBJ1-1; tentatively, D is TRBD1 (5 bases). The CDR3 sequence is 14 residues long. CDR1 LNHDA and CDR2 SQIVND come from the germline V gene (reference sequence). Trimming shortened V by 6 bases and J by 4 bases, and 15 bases separated the two germline ends. This CDR3 is CASRRFKGSTEAFF. CDR3 DNA sequence: TGTGCCAGTAGGCGCTTCAAGGGGTCCACTGAAGCTTTCTTT.

The chain couples TRBV4-3 to TRBJ2-3; D possibly corresponds to TRBD1 (6 bases). The CDR3 consists of 14 residues. Trimming shortened V by 4 bases and J by 6 bases, and 14 bases separated the two germline ends. The germline V gene has CDR1 LGHNA and CDR2 YSLEER. CDR3 nucleotide sequence: TGCGCCAGCAGCCCCTCTGCAGGGGCGGATACGCAGTATTTT. This sequence encodes CASSPSAGADTQYF.

The V and J genes are TRBV7-6 and TRBJ2-3, with D uncertain. V lost 4 bases and J 6 bases, leaving 17 bases between the germline ends. The germline gives CDR1 SGHVS, CDR2 FNYEAQ. The CDR3 has 15 amino acids. The CDR3 DNA sequence: TGTGCCAGCAGCTCGACCCGGGCCTTCGGGGATACGCAGTATTTT. The encoded protein is CASSSTRAFGDTQYF.

The V call is TRBV9, the J call TRBJ1-4, with 8 positions matching TRBD1. With V trimmed by 4 bases and J by 5 bases, 4 bases remained unmatched. Per the germline V gene, CDR1 is SGDLS and CDR2 is YYNGEE. The CDR3 length is 14 residues. The DNA for the CDR3 is TGTGCCAGCAGCATCACAGGGGGAAATGAAAAACTGTTTTTT. This translates into CASSITGGNEKLFF. The full variable domain, its missing parts supplied by reference TRBV9 and TRBJ1-4, is DSGVTQTPKHLITATGQRVTLRCSPRSGDLSVYWYQQSLDQGLQFLIQYYNGEERAKGNILERFSAQQFPDLHSELNLSSLELGDSALYFCASSITGGNEKLFFGSGTQLSVL.

The chain joins TRBV9 to TRBJ2-5, with 8 bases lining up with TRBD2. The germline CDR1 and CDR2 sequences are SGDLS and YYNGEE. There are 17 residues in the CDR3. V dropped 0 bases and J dropped 0; count of bases not matched to a gene: 7. CDR3 in DNA: TGTGCCAGCAGCGTAGCTTCCCGGGGGGGCAACCAAGAGACCCAGTACTTC. Amino acid sequence: CASSVASRGGNQETQYF.

The chain links TRBV6-5 to TRBJ2-7; no clear D gene. V was pared by 1 base and J by 4 bases, with 17 bases between. Germline V gene lookup returns CDR1 MNHEY and CDR2 SVGAGI. The CDR3 runs to 16 residues. CDR3 sequence (DNA): TGTGCCAGCAGTTACTGGAAAGCTAGGACCCTTTACGAGCAGTACTTC. This translates into CASSYWKARTLYEQYF.

This clone was detected a few times. The chain is built from TRBV5-5 and TRBJ2-5, with D unresolved. This CDR3 spans 17 amino acids. Per the germline V gene, CDR1 is SGHKS and CDR2 is YYEKEE (reference sequence). V shed 1 base and J shed 3 bases, with 19 bases lying between them. The CDR3 DNA reads as TGTGCCAGCAGCTTGCTGTTTGCCAGTTCTCTCAAAGAGACCCAGTACTTC. This encodes CASSLLFASSLKETQYF. The full variable domain, completed using reference TRBV5-5 and TRBJ2-5, is DAGVTQSPTHLIKTRGQQVTLRCSPISGHKSVSWYQQVLGQGPQFIFQYYEKEERGRGNFPDRFSARQFPNYSSELNVNALLLGDSALYLCASSLLFASSLKETQYFGPGTRLLVL.

CDR3 nucleotides: TGCGCCAGCAGCCAAGCAGACGGACTAGCGTCCCGGAGGGGCTTCAATGAGCAGTTCTTC. Translated: CASSQADGLASRRGFNEQFF. The chain uses TRBV4-1 and TRBJ2-1, with TRBD2 identical over 9 bases. CDR1 and CDR2 from the germline V gene are MGHRA and YSYEKL. Losses at the gene ends were 1 base for V and 6 bases for J; bases not matched to a gene: 19. CDR3 length: 20 amino acids.

This chain links TRBV6-6 with TRBJ2-6; 7 nucleotides align to TRBD1. Germline-derived CDR1 and CDR2 are MNHNY and SVGAGI (reference sequence). CDR3 length: 16 residues. V lost 6 bases, J lost 1 base, and 6 bases stayed unmatched. CDR3 loop: CASRPGQNSGANVLTF. In DNA, the CDR3 is TGTGCCAGCAGGCCGGGACAGAATTCTGGGGCCAACGTCCTGACTTTC.

The rearrangement uses TRBV7-2 and TRBJ2-5, with 10 nucleotides matching TRBD2. After removal of 1 base from V and 1 base from J, the junction contained 0 bases not matched to a gene. The CDR3 sequence is 15 residues long. The V gene's germline CDR1 is SGHTA and CDR2 FQGNSA. CDR3 residues: CASSLEREGQETQYF. The CDR3 region has the DNA TGTGCCAGCAGCTTAGAGCGGGAGGGCCAAGAGACCCAGTACTTC.

The chain joins TRBV7-9 to TRBJ2-1; D not resolved. Germline assignment: CDR1 SEHNR and CDR2 FQNEAQ (reference sequence). The length of the CDR3 is 11 residues. V shed 1 base and J shed 9 bases, with 4 bases lying between them. In nucleotides, the CDR3 is TGTGCCAGCAGCTTAGGTGTTGAGCAGTTCTTC. Protein sequence: CASSLGVEQFF.

This chain links TRBV29-1 with TRBJ1-2; TRBD1 agrees at 11 bases. Per germline, CDR1 SQVTM and CDR2 ANQGSEA. CDR3 length: 14 residues. V trimming: 4 bases; J trimming: 4 bases; junction bases outside the gene matches: 5. CDR3 region: CSVVPGTGGYGYTF. In DNA, the CDR3 is TGCAGCGTTGTCCCCGGGACAGGGGGCTATGGCTACACCTTC.

This rearrangement joins TRBV6-5 to TRBJ2-7; 7 bases agree with TRBD2. This CDR3 is 13 amino acids long. V dropped 5 bases and J dropped 0; count of bases not matched to a gene: 1. Germline loops: CDR1 MNHEY, CDR2 SVGAGI. CDR3 residues: CASSRGDSYEQYF. The CDR3 bases are TGTGCCAGCAGTCGGGGGGACTCCTACGAGCAGTACTTC.

This rearrangement joins TRBV5-5 to TRBJ1-1; D possibly corresponds to TRBD1 (5 bases). Germline V gene data show CDR1 as SGHKS and CDR2 as YYEKEE (reference sequence). V lost 1 base to trimming and J lost 11 bases, with 12 bases between them. The CDR3 is 12 residues long. The CDR3, as DNA: TGTGCCAGCAGCTTGTCTGGGGCGGACGCTTTCTTT. Protein product: CASSLSGADAFF.

The chain joins TRBV14 to TRBJ2-2, with D unclear. This CDR3 contains 15 residues. V dropped 6 bases and J dropped 7 bases, with 18 bases sitting between them. Germline V lookup: CDR1 SGHDN, CDR2 FVKESK. CDR3 sequence reads: CASSRNPVKGGELFF. The DNA of the CDR3 is TGTGCCAGCAGTCGAAACCCCGTTAAGGGCGGGGAGCTGTTTTTT.

The chain has TRBV19 and TRBJ2-7; 11 bases line up with TRBD2. Germline CDR1 reads LNHDA; CDR2 reads SQIVND (reference sequence). J was trimmed by 6 bases and V by 4 bases; bases with no gene match: 2. This CDR3 spans 13 amino acids. DNA of the CDR3: TGTGCCAGTAGTACTGGGACTAGCGGCGAGCAGTACGTC. Its translation: CASSTGTSGEQYV.

The CDR3 region is CASSYSGSRYGYTF. CDR3 DNA sequence: TGTGCCAGCAGTTACTCGGGCAGCCGCTATGGCTACACCTTC. This chain links TRBV6-5 with TRBJ1-2, with no clear D. V lost 0 bases to trimming and J lost 4 bases, with 9 bases between them. Germline loops: CDR1 MNHEY, CDR2 SVGAGI. The length of the CDR3 is 14 residues.

This rearrangement joins TRBV28 to TRBJ1-3; D is uncertain. With 3 bases removed from V and 1 base from J, the gap between germline ends came to 7 bases. The CDR3 extends over 14 amino acids. Germline values: CDR1 MDHEN, CDR2 SYDVKM. CDR3 in DNA: TGTGCCAGCAGTTTCGCTGGATCTGGAAACACCATATATTTT. This sequence encodes CASSFAGSGNTIYF.